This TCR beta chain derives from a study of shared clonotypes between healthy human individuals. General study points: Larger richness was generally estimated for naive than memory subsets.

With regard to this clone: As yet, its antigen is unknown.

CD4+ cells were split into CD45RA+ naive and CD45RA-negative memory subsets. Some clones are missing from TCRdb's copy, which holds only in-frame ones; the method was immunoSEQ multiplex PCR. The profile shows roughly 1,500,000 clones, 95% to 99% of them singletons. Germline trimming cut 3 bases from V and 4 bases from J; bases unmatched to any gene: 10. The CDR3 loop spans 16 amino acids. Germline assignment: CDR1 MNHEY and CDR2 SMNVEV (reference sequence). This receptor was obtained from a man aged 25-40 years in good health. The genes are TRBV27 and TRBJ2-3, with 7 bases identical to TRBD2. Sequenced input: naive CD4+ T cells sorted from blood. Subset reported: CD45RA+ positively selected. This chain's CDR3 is CASSFRLAFASDTQYF. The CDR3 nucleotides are TGTGCCAGCAGTTTCCGACTAGCTTTTGCATCAGATACGCAGTATTTT.